This T cell receptor (beta chain) was documented in a study of memory CD8 T cells in hepatitis C reinfection. Study summary: Reinfection meant HCV RNA positivity after two negatives ≥60 days apart. Samples late or after reinfection came 12 to 24 weeks post-detection.

The CDR3 is made up of 16 amino acids. The germline gives CDR1 MGHRA, CDR2 YSYEKL. V gave up 1 base and J gave up 2 bases, with 14 bases separating them. The sample's time point: late/post reinfection, 12 to 24 weeks after detection. The sorted cells went straight to TCR sequencing with no prior in vitro expansion. Assay used: immunoSEQ multiplex PCR; TCRdb lists only in-frame clones, some missing. The profile shows 45,000 to 50,000 clones, roughly nine tenths of them singletons. V usage is TRBV4-1 and J usage is TRBJ1-2; D is unclear. This TCR was recovered from a man between 18 and 29 years old with hepatitis C virus infection. The specimen was naive CD8+ T cells sorted from blood. The CDR3 DNA reads TGCGCCAGCAGCCAAGGATACGAAAGACAAAACTATGGCTACACCTTC. Translated, it gives CASSQGYERQNYGYTF.